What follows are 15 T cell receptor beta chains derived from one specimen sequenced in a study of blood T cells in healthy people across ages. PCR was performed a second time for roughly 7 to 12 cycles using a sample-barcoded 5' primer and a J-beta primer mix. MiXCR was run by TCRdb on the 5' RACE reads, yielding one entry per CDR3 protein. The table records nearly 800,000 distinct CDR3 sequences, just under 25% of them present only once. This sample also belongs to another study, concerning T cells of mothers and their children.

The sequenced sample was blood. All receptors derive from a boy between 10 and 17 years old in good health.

CDR3: CATSGGIQETQYF. CDR3 coding DNA: TGTGCCACCAGCGGAGGGATTCAAGAGACCCAGTACTTC. V gene TRBV15 combines with J gene TRBJ2-5, with a weak D call TRBD2 (6 bases). This CDR3 has 13 amino acids. Germline V gene data show CDR1 as LNHNV and CDR2 as YYDKDF (reference sequence). V shed 5 bases and J shed 2 bases, with 9 bases lying between them.

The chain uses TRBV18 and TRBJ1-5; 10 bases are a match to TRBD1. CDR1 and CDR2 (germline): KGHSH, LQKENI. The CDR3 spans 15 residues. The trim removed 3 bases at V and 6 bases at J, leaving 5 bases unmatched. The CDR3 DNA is TGTGCCAGCTCACCCGACAGGGGGCCAAGTCAGCCCCAGCATTTT. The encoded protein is CASSPDRGPSQPQHF.

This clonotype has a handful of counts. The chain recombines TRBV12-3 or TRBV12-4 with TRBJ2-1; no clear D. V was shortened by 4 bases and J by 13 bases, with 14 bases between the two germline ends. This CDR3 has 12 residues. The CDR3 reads CASSYLWCCQFF. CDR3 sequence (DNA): TGTGCCAGCAGTTATCTGTGGTGCTGCCAGTTCTTC.

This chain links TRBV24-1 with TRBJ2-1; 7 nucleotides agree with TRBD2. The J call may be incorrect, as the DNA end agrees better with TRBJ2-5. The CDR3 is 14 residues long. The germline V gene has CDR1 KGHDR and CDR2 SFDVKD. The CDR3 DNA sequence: TGTGCCACCAGTGATTTCGAGGGAGGGGAGACCCAGTACTTC. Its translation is CATSDFEGGETQYF.

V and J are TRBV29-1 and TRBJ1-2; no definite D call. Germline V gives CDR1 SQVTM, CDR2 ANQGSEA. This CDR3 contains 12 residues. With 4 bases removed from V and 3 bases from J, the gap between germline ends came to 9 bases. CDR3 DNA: TGCAGCGTTGGGCGCGGGGACTATGGCTACACCTTC. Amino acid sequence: CSVGRGDYGYTF.

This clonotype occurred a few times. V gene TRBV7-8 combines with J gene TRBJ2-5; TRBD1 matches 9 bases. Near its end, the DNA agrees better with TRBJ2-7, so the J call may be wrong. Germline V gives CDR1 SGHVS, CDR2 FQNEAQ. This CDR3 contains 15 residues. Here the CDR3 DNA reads TGTGCCAGCAGCTTGGGGTCGGGACAGGGTTACGAGCAGTACTTC. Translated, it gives CASSLGSGQGYEQYF.

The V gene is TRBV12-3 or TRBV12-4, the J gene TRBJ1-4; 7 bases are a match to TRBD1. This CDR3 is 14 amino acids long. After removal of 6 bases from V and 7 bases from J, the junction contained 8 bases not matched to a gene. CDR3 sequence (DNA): TGTGCCAGCAGCTCCGGGACAGTATTTGAAAAACTGTTTTTT. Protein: CASSSGTVFEKLFF.

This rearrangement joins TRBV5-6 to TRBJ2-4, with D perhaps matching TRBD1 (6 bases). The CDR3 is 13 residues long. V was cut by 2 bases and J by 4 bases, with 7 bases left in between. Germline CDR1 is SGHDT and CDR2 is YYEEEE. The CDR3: CASSFGQKNIQYF. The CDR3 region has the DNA TGTGCCAGCAGCTTTGGACAGAAAAACATTCAGTACTTC.

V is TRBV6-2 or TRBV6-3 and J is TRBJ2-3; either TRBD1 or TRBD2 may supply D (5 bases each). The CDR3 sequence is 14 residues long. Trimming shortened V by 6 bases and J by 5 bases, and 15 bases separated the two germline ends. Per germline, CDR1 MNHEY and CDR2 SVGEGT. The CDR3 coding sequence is TGTGCCAGCAGCACGTCGGGGCCTCTAGATACGCAGTATTTT. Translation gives CASSTSGPLDTQYF.

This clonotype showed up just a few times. The CDR3 sequence is CASSLKSGQLKQEYF. The CDR3, as DNA: TGTGCCAGCAGCCTCAAGTCGGGACAGCTCAAACAGGAGTACTTC. The rearrangement joins TRBV7-2 to TRBJ2-7; 7 nucleotides align to TRBD1. From germline, CDR1 is SGHTA and CDR2 FQGNSA. V lost 5 bases and J lost 11; bases outside the gene matches: 18. The length of the CDR3 is 15 residues.

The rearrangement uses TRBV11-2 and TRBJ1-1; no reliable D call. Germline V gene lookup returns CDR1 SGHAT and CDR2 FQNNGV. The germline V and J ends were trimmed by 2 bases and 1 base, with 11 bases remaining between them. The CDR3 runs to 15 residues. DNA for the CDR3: TGTGCCAGCAGCTTAAGCGGCAGACGGAACACTGAAGCTTTCTTT. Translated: CASSLSGRRNTEAFF.

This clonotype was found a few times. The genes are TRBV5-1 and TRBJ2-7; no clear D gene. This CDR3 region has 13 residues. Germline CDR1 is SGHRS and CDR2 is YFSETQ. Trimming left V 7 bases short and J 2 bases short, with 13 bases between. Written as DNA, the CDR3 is TGCGCCAGCCAAGGAATCTCAGCCTACGAGCAGTACTTC. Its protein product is CASQGISAYEQYF.

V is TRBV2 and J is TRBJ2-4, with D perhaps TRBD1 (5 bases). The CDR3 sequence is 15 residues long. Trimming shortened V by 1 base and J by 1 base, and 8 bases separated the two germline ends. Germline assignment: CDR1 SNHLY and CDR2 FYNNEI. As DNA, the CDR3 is TGTGCCAGCAGTGAAGAACCAGGGGCCAAAAACATTCAGTACTTC. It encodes CASSEEPGAKNIQYF.

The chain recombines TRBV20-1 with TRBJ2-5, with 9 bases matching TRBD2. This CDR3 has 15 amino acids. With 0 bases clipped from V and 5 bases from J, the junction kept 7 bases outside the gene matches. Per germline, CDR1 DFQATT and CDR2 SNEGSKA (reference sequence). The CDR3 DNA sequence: TGCAGTGCTAGAGATAGCGGGGGCCAAGAGGAGACCCAGTACTTC. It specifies CSARDSGGQEETQYF.

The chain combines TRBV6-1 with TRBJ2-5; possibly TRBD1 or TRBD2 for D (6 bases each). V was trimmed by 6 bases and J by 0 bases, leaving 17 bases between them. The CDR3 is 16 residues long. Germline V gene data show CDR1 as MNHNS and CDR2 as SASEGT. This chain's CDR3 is CASSRGLLPYQETQYF. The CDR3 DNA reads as TGTGCCAGCAGCAGGGGACTGCTCCCGTACCAAGAGACCCAGTACTTC.